This TCR beta chain was identified during a study of blood T cells in healthy people across ages. Through a sample-barcoded 5' primer and a J-beta primer mix, a second PCR was run for roughly 7 to 11 cycles. TCRdb independently ran MiXCR on the 5' RACE reads; one entry per CDR3 protein. The table includes some 710,000 distinct CDR3 sequences, 20% to 25% detected once. The CDR3 runs to 11 residues. The V gene's germline CDR1 is MNHEY and CDR2 SVGAGI. Trimming took off 7 bases at V and 6 bases at J, with 9 bases between the two ends. The chain is built from TRBV6-5 and TRBJ1-1; unclear D gene. The sequencing input was blood. This sequence originates from a man in his 70s in good health. The CDR3 is CASTRGSEAFF. The CDR3 DNA follows: TGTGCCAGCACCAGAGGCTCTGAAGCTTTCTTT.